This T cell receptor beta chain was recorded in a study of T cell responses to AZD1222 COVID-19 vaccine. General study points: The study reported that nearly half of spike-specific TCRs target unmutated variant regions. Most donors were white British, females outnumbered males, and clonal diversity was possibly underestimated. Vaccine-related CD4 TCRs covered spike, predominating at 160-218 and 743-854.

Some clones are missing from TCRdb's copy, which holds only in-frame ones; the method was immunoSEQ multiplex PCR. Here the sample spans 120,000 to 150,000 clones, around 90% being singletons. Concerning this clone itself: No antigen is known for it.

Germline values: CDR1 ENHRY, CDR2 SYGVKD. After removal of 6 bases from V and 2 bases from J, the junction contained 6 bases not matched to a gene. The CDR3 extends over 14 amino acids. The chain joins TRBV10-3 to TRBJ1-1; 7 nucleotides match TRBD1. The sequencing here drew on peripheral blood, taken 28 days after the second AZD1222 dose. The TCR comes from an adult who received the AZD1222 COVID-19 vaccine. CDR3 residues: CAISRGQLNTEAFF. The CDR3 DNA sequence: TGTGCCATCAGCCGGGGACAGCTTAACACTGAAGCTTTCTTT.